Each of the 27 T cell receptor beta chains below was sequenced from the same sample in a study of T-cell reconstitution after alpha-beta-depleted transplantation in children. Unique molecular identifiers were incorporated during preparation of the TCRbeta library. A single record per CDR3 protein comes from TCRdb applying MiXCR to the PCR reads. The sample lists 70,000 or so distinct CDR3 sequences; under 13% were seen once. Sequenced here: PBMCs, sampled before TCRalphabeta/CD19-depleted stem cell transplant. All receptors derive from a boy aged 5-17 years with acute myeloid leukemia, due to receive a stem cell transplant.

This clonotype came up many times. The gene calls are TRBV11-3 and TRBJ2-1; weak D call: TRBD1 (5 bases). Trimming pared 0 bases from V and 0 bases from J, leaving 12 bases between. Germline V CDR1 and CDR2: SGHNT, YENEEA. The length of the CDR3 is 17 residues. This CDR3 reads CASSLDKQASSYNEQFF. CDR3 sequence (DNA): TGTGCCAGCAGCTTAGATAAACAGGCTAGCTCCTACAATGAGCAGTTCTTC.

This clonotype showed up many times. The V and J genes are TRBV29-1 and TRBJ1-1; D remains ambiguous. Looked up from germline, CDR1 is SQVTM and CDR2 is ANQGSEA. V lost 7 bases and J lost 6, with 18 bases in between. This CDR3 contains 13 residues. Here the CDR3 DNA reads TGCAGCGCCGCCCAAGGCGTGGACGCTGAAGCTTTCTTT. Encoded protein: CSAAQGVDAEAFF.

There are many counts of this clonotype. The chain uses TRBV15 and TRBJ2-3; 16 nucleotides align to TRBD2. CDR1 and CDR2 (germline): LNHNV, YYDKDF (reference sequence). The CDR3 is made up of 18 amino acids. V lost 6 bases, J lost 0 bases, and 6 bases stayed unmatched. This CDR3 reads CATRGLAGGPQSTDTQYF. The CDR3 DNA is TGTGCCACCAGGGGACTAGCGGGAGGGCCCCAAAGCACAGATACGCAGTATTTT.

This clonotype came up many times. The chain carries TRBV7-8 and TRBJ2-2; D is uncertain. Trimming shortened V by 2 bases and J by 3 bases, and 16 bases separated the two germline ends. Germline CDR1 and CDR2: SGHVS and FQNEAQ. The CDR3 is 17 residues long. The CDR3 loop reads CASSLMRGLVDTGELFF. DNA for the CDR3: TGTGCCAGCAGCTTAATGAGAGGTCTAGTGGACACCGGGGAGCTGTTTTTT.

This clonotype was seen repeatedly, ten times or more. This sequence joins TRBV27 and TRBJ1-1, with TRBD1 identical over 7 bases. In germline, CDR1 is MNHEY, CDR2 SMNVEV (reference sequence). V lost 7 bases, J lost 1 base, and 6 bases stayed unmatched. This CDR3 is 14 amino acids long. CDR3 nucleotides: TGTGCCAGCACAACGGGACAGTCGAACACTGAAGCTTTCTTT. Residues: CASTTGQSNTEAFF.

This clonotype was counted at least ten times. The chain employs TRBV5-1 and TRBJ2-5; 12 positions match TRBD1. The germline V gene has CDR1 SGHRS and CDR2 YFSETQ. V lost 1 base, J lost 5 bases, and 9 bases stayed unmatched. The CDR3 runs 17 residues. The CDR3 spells CASSLSPGQGAGETQYF. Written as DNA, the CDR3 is TGCGCCAGCAGCTTGTCTCCGGGACAGGGGGCAGGGGAGACCCAGTACTTC. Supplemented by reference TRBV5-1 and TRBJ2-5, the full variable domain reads KAGVTQTPRYLIKTRGQQVTLSCSPISGHRSVSWYQQTPGQGLQFLFEYFSETQRNKGNFPGRFSGRQFSNSRSEMNVSTLELGDSALYLCASSLSPGQGAGETQYFGPGTRLLVL.

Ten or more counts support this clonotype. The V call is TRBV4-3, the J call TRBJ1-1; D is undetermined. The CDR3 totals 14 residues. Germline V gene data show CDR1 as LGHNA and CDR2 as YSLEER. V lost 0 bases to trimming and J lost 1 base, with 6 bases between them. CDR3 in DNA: TGCGCCAGCAGCCAAGATCCAGGGAACACTGAAGCTTTCTTT. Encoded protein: CASSQDPGNTEAFF.

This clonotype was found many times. DNA for the CDR3: TGTGCCAGCAGTTTGGTGGCCACGGGGACTGAAGCTTTCTTT. Its translation is CASSLVATGTEAFF. The V gene is TRBV28, the J gene TRBJ1-1; the D is unclear. This CDR3 comprises 14 residues. The V and J ends lost 3 bases and 5 bases respectively, with 13 bases between them. The V gene's germline CDR1 is MDHEN and CDR2 SYDVKM.

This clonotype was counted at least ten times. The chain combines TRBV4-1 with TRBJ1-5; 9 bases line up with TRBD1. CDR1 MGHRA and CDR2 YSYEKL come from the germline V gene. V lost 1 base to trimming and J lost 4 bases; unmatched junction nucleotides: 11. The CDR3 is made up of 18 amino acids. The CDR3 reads CASSQGPGTGPLNQPQHF. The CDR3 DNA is TGCGCCAGCAGCCAAGGACCTGGGACAGGGCCTCTTAATCAGCCCCAGCATTTT.

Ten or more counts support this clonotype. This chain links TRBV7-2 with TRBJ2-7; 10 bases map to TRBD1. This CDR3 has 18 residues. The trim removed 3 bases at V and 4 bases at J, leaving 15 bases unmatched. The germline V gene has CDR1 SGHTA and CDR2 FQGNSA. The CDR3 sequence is CASSLGLPGQGIKYEQYV. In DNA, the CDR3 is TGTGCCAGCAGCTTGGGGCTACCGGGACAGGGGATAAAATACGAGCAGTACGTC.

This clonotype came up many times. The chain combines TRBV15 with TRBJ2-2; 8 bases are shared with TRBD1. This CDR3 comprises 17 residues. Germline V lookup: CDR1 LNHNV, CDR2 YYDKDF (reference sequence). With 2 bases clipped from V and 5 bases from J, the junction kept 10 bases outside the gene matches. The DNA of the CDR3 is TGTGCCACCAGCAGACCCTTCGGGACAGGTGGGACCGGGGAGCTGTTTTTT. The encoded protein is CATSRPFGTGGTGELFF.

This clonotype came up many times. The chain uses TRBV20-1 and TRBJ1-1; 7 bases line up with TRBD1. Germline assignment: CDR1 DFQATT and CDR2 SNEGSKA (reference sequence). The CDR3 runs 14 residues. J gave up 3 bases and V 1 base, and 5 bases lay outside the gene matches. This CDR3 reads CSARGQGAYTEAFF. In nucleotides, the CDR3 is TGCAGTGCTAGAGGACAGGGAGCGTACACTGAAGCTTTCTTT.

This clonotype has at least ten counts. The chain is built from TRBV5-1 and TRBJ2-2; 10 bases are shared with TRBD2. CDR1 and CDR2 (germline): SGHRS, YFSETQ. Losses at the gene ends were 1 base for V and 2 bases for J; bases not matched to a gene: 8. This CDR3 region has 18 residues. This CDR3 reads CASSLRVLAGSNTGELFF. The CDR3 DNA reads TGCGCCAGCAGCTTGCGCGTACTAGCGGGATCTAACACCGGGGAGCTGTTTTTT.

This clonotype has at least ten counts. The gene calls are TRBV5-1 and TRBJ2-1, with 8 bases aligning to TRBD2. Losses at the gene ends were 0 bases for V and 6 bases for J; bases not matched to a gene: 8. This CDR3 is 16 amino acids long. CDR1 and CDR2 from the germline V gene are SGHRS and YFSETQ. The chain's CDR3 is CASSLAPQRGINEQFF. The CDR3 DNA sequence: TGCGCCAGCAGCTTGGCCCCCCAGCGGGGGATCAATGAGCAGTTCTTC.

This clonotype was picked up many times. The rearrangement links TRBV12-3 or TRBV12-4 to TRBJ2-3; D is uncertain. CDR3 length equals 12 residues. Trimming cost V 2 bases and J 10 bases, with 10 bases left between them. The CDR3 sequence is CASSLRAGAQYF. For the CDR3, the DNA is TGTGCCAGCAGTTTAAGGGCAGGTGCGCAGTATTTT.

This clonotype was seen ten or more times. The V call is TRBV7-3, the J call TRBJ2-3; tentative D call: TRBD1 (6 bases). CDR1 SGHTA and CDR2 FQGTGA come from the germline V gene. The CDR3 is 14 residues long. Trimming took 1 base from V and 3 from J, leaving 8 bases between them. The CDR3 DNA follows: TGTGCCAGCAGCTTAAACAGGGCGACAGATACGCAGTATTTT. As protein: CASSLNRATDTQYF.

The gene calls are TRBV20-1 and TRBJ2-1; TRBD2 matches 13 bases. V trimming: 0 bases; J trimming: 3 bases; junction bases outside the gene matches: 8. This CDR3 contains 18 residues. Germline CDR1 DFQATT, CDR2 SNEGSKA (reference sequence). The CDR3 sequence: CSARDPAGLAGNYNEQFF. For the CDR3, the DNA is TGCAGTGCTAGAGACCCCGCGGGACTAGCGGGAAACTACAATGAGCAGTTCTTC.

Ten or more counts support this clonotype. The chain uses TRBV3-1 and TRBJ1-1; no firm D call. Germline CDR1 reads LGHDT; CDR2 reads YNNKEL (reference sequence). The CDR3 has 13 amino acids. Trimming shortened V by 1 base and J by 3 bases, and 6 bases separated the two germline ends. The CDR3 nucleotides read TGTGCCAGCAGCCAAGTGTTAGACACTGAAGCTTTCTTT. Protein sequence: CASSQVLDTEAFF.

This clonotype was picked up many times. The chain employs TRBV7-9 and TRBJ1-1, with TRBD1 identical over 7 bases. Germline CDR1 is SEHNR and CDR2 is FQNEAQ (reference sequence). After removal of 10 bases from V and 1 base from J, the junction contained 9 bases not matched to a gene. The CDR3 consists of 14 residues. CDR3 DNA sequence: TGTGCCACCCACAGGGGACTCCCGAACACTGAAGCTTTCTTT. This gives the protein CATHRGLPNTEAFF.

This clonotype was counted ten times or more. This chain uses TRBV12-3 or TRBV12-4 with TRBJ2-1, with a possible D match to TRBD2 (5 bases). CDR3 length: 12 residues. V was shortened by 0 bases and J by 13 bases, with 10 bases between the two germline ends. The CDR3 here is CASSLATMEQFF. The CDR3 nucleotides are TGTGCCAGCAGTTTAGCGACTATGGAACAGTTCTTC.

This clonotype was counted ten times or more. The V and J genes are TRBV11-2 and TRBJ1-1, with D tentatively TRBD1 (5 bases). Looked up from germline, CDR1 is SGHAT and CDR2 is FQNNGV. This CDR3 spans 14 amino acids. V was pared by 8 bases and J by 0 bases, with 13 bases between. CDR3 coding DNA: TGTGCCAGCGCGAAGACAGCTTTGAACACTGAAGCTTTCTTT. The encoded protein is CASAKTALNTEAFF.

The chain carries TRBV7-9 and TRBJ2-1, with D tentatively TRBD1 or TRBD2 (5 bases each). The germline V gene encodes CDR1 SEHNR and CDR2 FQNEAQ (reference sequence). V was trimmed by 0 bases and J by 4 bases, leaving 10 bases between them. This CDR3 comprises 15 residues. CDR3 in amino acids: CASSLAGTKYNEQFF. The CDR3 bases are TGTGCCAGCAGCTTAGCCGGGACCAAATACAATGAGCAGTTCTTC. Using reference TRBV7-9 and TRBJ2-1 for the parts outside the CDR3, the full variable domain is DTGVSQNPRHKITKRGQNVTFRCDPISEHNRLYWYRQTLGQGPEFLTYFQNEAQLEKSRLLSDRFSAERPKGSFSTLEIQRTEQGDSAMYLCASSLAGTKYNEQFFGPGTRLTVL.

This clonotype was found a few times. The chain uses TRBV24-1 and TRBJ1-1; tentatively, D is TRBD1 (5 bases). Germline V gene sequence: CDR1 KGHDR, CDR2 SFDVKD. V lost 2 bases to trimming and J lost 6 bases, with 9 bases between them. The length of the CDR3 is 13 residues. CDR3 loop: CATSDWQGAEAFF. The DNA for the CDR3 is TGTGCCACCAGTGATTGGCAGGGCGCTGAAGCTTTCTTT.

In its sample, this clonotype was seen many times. The CDR3 DNA sequence: TGCGCCAGCAGCTCTGTCGCGGGGGGGTTATCGCAGTATTTT. This gives the protein CASSSVAGGLSQYF. This rearrangement joins TRBV5-1 to TRBJ2-3; 9 bases match TRBD2. Germline assignment: CDR1 SGHRS and CDR2 YFSETQ. J lost 10 bases, V lost 3 bases, and 9 bases had no gene match. The CDR3 has 14 amino acids.

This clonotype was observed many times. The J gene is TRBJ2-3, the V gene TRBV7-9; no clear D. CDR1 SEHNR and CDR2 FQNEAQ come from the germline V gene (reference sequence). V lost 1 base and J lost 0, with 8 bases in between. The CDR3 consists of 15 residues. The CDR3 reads CASSLEDISTDTQYF. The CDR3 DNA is TGTGCCAGCAGCTTAGAAGATATTAGCACAGATACGCAGTATTTT.

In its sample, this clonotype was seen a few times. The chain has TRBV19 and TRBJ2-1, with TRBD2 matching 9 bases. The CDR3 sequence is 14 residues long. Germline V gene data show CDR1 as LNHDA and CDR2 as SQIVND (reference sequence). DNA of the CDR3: TGTGCTTCACGAAGCGGGGGGCGTAGAAATGAGCAGTTCTTC. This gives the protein CASRSGGRRNEQFF.

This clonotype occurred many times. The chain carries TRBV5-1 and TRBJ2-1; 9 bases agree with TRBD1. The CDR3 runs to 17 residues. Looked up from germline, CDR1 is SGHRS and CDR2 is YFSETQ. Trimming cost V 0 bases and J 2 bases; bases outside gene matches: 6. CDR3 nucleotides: TGCGCCAGCAGCTTGGGGCCCACAGGGGGCCCCTACAATGAGCAGTTCTTC. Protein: CASSLGPTGGPYNEQFF. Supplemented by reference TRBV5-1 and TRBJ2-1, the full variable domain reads KAGVTQTPRYLIKTRGQQVTLSCSPISGHRSVSWYQQTPGQGLQFLFEYFSETQRNKGNFPGRFSGRQFSNSRSEMNVSTLELGDSALYLCASSLGPTGGPYNEQFFGPGTRLTVL.